The sequence of this T cell receptor (beta chain) was determined in a study of OX40 agonist ivuxolimab in advanced cancers. Study-level findings and limits: Among T cells, CD8+ cells averaged more expanded clones than CD4+ cells.

Clones were sequenced by immunoSEQ multiplex PCR, and TCRdb holds only the in-frame ones, with some missing. The table records roughly 90,000 clones, roughly 89% of them present only once. CDR1 is SGHAT and CDR2 is FQNNGV in the germline V gene. The CDR3 has 17 amino acids. With 5 bases clipped from V and 10 bases from J, the junction kept 16 bases outside the gene matches. This clone was picked up one time. Antigen: not known. Exclusion of a patient followed from autoimmune disease history or systemic immunosuppression. Sequencing was performed on CD4+ or CD8+ T cells sorted from blood, taken in a trial of the OX40 agonist ivuxolimab. The clonotype comes from an adult with an advanced solid tumor such as melanoma, head and neck, liver or kidney cancer. The chain recombines TRBV11-2 with TRBJ2-1; TRBD2 matches 11 bases. The CDR3 DNA reads as TGTGCCAGCAGCCCTAGTAAGATACTAGCGGGAGTCTTGGAGCAGTTCTTC. It specifies CASSPSKILAGVLEQFF.